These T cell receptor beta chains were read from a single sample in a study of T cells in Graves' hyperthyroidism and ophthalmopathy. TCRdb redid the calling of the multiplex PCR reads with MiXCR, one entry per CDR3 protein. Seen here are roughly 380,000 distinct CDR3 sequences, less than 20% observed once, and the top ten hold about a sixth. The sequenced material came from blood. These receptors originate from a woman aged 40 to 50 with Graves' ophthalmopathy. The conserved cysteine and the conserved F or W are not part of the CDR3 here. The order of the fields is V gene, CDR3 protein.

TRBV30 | AWSASTGSEQY
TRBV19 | ASSIGGAVGETQY
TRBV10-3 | AISRDRATGELF
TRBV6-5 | ASSYSSGPSGGTQY
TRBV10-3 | AIRGRTSGASYEQY
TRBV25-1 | ASSPAGTYTGELF
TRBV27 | ASSFDQYYGYT
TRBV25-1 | ASRYGMNTGELF
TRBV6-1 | AGSPQDRFANYGYT
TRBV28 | ASSTQDVQH
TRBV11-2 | ASSLRAERNTEAF
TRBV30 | AWTTGGTSAGEQY